Listed below are T cell receptor beta chains from one sample, sequenced in a study of T cells in Graves' hyperthyroidism and ophthalmopathy. Via MiXCR, TCRdb re-called the multiplex PCR reads, giving one row per CDR3 protein. The profile shows about 280,000 distinct CDR3 sequences, 20% to 25% of them singletons. Input material: blood. The receptors stem from a man aged 35 to 55 with Graves' hyperthyroidism that later progressed to Graves' ophthalmopathy. The CDR3 runs from the conserved cysteine through the conserved F or W. A D gene is named only where the DNA matches it firmly. Not all rows give a size; the values are once, few, many and, for expanded clones, a class.

CDR3 length,V gene,clone size,D gene,J gene,CDR3 DNA,CDR3 protein
13,TRBV9,many,-,TRBJ2-4,TGTGCCAGCAGCACCGGGCCTCAAAACATTCAGTACTTC,CASSTGPQNIQYF
14,TRBV2,many,-,TRBJ1-6,TGTGCTCAGGGCCAGCCGAATTATAATTCACCCCTCCACTTT,CAQGQPNYNSPLHF
16,TRBV4-1,-,-,TRBJ2-7,TGCGCCAGCAGCCAAGGGCCGGATTTAAAGCTCCCCGAGCAGTACTTC,CASSQGPDLKLPEQYF
16,TRBV15,many,TRBD2,TRBJ2-7,TGTGCCACCAGCAGAGAAAGACTAGCGCAACCCTACGAGCAGTACTTC,CATSRERLAQPYEQYF
13,TRBV19,few,-,TRBJ2-2,TGTGCCAGTAGTGTTACAGGAACCGGGGAGCTGTTTTTT,CASSVTGTGELFF
13,TRBV6-1,many,-,TRBJ2-5,TGTGCCAGCAGTCTTACTAGGAAAGAGACCCAGTACTTC,CASSLTRKETQYF
16,TRBV18,many,TRBD1,TRBJ1-2,TGTGCCAGCTCAGCACTCCTGGACAGGGACTTATATGGCTACACCTTC,CASSALLDRDLYGYTF
14,TRBV7-3,many,-,TRBJ2-7,TGTGCCAGCAGCGACTTCGGGGGTGCCTACGAGCAGTACTTC,CASSDFGGAYEQYF
15,TRBV5-5,many,-,TRBJ2-7,TGTGCCAGCAGCTTGGGGCAGGGGCGATTCTACGAGCAGTACTTC,CASSLGQGRFYEQYF
11,TRBV24-1,many,-,TRBJ2-3,TGTGCCACCAGTGTTACAGATACGCAGTATTTT,CATSVTDTQYF
12,TRBV20-1,-,TRBD1,TRBJ2-7,TGCAGTGCCTCGGACAGGGGTTACGAGCAGTACTTC,CSASDRGYEQYF
15,TRBV11-2,many,TRBD2,TRBJ2-7,TGTGCCAGCAGCTCGCGACTAGCGGCCCCCTACGAGCAGTACTTC,CASSSRLAAPYEQYF
18,TRBV5-1,many,-,TRBJ2-6,TGCGCCAGCAGCTTGGTCGCCACCACTGGCTCTGGGGCCAACGTCCTGACTTTC,CASSLVATTGSGANVLTF
18,TRBV6-2/TRBV6-3,-,TRBD2,TRBJ2-6,TGTGCCAGCAGTCCTAATAGCGGGGGGATCTCTGGGGCCAACGTCCTGACTTTC,CASSPNSGGISGANVLTF
16,TRBV11-2,many,-,TRBJ1-3,TGTGCCAGCAGCTTAGAAGGGAGCTTCTCTGGAAACACCATATATTTT,CASSLEGSFSGNTIYF
14,TRBV28,few,-,TRBJ1-2,TGTGCCAGCACCTCGCAGAGTAAAAGCTATGGCTACACCTTC,CASTSQSKSYGYTF
13,TRBV30,many,-,TRBJ1-5,TGTGCCTGGAGTGGGGAGGGCAATCAGCCCCAGCATTTT,CAWSGEGNQPQHF
13,TRBV4-2,many,-,TRBJ1-1,TGTGCCAGCAGCCAAGAGAGAGGGTTGGAAGCTTTCTTT,CASSQERGLEAFF
16,TRBV20-1,many,TRBD1,TRBJ2-2,TGCAGTGCTAGAGATGGAGGACAGGGCTTATTTGGGGAGCTGTTTTTT,CSARDGGQGLFGELFF
15,TRBV6-1,many,TRBD2,TRBJ2-7,TGTGCCAGCAGGGCCCCTAGCGGGCTAAACTACGAGCAGTACTTC,CASRAPSGLNYEQYF
16,TRBV7-3,many,-,TRBJ2-7,TGTGCCAGCAGCTTAATCGACGGGGGAGGGGGCGGCGAGCAGTACTTC,CASSLIDGGGGGEQYF
15,TRBV19,many,-,TRBJ1-3,TGTGCCAGTGGGGAGATTTGGCTCTCTGGAAACACCATATATTTT,CASGEIWLSGNTIYF
16,TRBV2,many,TRBD1,TRBJ1-1,TGTGCCAGCAGCCCTCGGACAGGGGCTCTGAACACTGAAGCTTTCTTT,CASSPRTGALNTEAFF
13,TRBV11-2,many,-,TRBJ2-7,TGTGCCAGCAGCTTAGCGGGCAGGGGCGAGCAGTACTTC,CASSLAGRGEQYF
13,TRBV12-3/TRBV12-4,many,-,TRBJ2-7,TGTGCCAGCAGTTTCGCAGGCCCCTACGAGCAGTACTTC,CASSFAGPYEQYF